Following are 6 T cell receptor beta chains from one sample sequenced in a study of blood T cell repertoires in COVID-19. The data were produced by immunoSEQ multiplex PCR, yet TCRdb's version contains in-frame clones alone and is incomplete. The data show 150,000 to 200,000 clones, around four fifths seen once. The sequencing sample was made of peripheral blood. These TCRs come from a woman in her 70s with COVID-19, enrolled during active disease.

The V call is TRBV28, the J call TRBJ2-7; 12 bases are shared with TRBD2. After removal of 6 bases from V and 0 bases from J, the junction contained 3 bases not matched to a gene. CDR3 length: 15 amino acids. CDR1 is MDHEN and CDR2 is SYDVKM in the germline V gene. DNA for the CDR3: TGTGCCAGCAGCAGGACTAGCGGGGCCTCCTACGAGCAGTACTTC. Amino acids: CASSRTSGASYEQYF.

This chain uses TRBV19 with TRBJ2-1, with D perhaps TRBD2 (6 bases). The V end was cut by 5 bases, the J end by 5 bases, with 19 bases between. The germline V gene encodes CDR1 LNHDA and CDR2 SQIVND (reference sequence). The CDR3 is 16 amino acids. The chain's CDR3 is CASSFSGGGGNNEQFF. In DNA, the CDR3 is TGTGCCAGTAGTTTTTCTGGGGGAGGAGGGAACAATGAGCAGTTCTTC. Complete variable domain (other parts from reference TRBV19 and TRBJ2-1): DGGITQSPKYLFRKEGQNVTLSCEQNLNHDAMYWYRQDPGQGLRLIYYSQIVNDFQKGDIAEGYSVSREKKESFPLTVTSAQKNPTAFYLCASSFSGGGGNNEQFFGPGTRLTVL.

In nucleotides, the CDR3 is TGTGCCAGCTCATCGGGACTAGCGGGGGGCACAGATACGCAGTATTTT. Amino acids: CASSSGLAGGTDTQYF. The rearrangement joins TRBV18 to TRBJ2-3; 14 nucleotides align to TRBD2. V shed 5 bases and J 1 base; nucleotides not matched to a gene: 2. The CDR3 runs 16 residues. Germline CDR1 is KGHSH and CDR2 is LQKENI.

The chain links TRBV5-1 to TRBJ2-3; TRBD2 matches 7 bases. This CDR3 has 13 amino acids. Germline V lookup: CDR1 SGHRS, CDR2 YFSETQ. After removal of 6 bases from V and 4 bases from J, the junction contained 5 bases not matched to a gene. CDR3 sequence (DNA): TGCGCCAGCACCCCCGGGGGGTCAGATACGCAGTATTTT. It translates to CASTPGGSDTQYF.

The gene calls are TRBV6-2 or TRBV6-3 and TRBJ1-3; no clear D. The germline V gene has CDR1 MNHEY and CDR2 SVGEGT. V lost 4 bases to trimming and J lost 0 bases, with 7 bases between them. The CDR3 spans 14 residues. CDR3 bases: TGTGCCAGCAGTTTTCCTACCTCTGGAAACACCATATATTTT. Its protein product is CASSFPTSGNTIYF.

The chain couples TRBV6-6 to TRBJ1-1; a weak D match, TRBD1 (6 bases). Trimming shortened V by 6 bases and J by 2 bases, and 16 bases separated the two germline ends. The germline gives CDR1 MNHNY, CDR2 SVGAGI (reference sequence). CDR3 size: 15 residues. The CDR3 bases are TGTGCCAGCAGCCGTGGGGGCGCGGTTAACACTGAAGCTTTCTTT. It translates to CASSRGGAVNTEAFF.